This TCR beta chain came from a study of monozygotic twins with inflammatory bowel disease. The template-switching step introduced UMIs that carried a 6-nucleotide sample barcode. Following a re-call of the 5' RACE reads, TCRdb has one entry per CDR3 protein and lacks DNA. The sample includes nearly 450,000 distinct CDR3 sequences. Study conclusions and caveats: On the inverse Simpson index, IBD patients scored lower for TCRbeta diversity than healthy co-twins. No distinction between different T cell subtypes was possible.

Germline CDR1 is SNHLY and CDR2 is FYNNEI. The length of the CDR3 is 15 residues. Every single donor had a roughly 2.5 ml blood sample drawn. A word on this clonotype: Its antigen is unidentified.

This clonotype was sampled from a human donor with ulcerative colitis or Crohn's disease, or a healthy co-twin of an affected twin (not recorded which). Sequencing was done on a sample of blood. The chain links TRBV2 to TRBJ2-5; there is no DNA to check the TCRdb D call of TRBD2. The CDR3 reads CASLKRQGPGETQYF.